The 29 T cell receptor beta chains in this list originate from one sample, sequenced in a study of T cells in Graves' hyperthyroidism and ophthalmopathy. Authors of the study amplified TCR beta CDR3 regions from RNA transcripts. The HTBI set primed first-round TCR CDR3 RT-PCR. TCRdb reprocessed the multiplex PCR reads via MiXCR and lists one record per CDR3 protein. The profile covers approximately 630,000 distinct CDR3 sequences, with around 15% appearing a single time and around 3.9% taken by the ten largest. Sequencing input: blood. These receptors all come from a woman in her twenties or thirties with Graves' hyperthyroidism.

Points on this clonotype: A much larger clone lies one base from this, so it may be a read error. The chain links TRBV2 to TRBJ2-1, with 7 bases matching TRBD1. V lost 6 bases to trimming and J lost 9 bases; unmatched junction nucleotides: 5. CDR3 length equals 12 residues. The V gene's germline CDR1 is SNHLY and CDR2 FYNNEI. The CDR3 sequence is CASRQGRAEQFF. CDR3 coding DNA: TGTGCCAGCAGACAGGGGCGGGCTGAGCAGTTCTTC. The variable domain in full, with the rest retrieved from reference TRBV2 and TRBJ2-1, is EPEVTQTPSHQVTQMGQEVILRCVPISNHLYFYWYRQILGQKVEFLVSFYNNEISEKSEIFDDQFSVERPDGSNFTLKIRSTKLEDSAMYFCASRQGRAEQFFGPGTRLTVL.

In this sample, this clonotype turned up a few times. CDR3 sequence: CATRGQEEYKQFF. CDR3 coding DNA: TGTGCCACCCGAGGACAGGAGGAGTATAAGCAGTTCTTC. The gene calls are TRBV24-1 and TRBJ2-1, with 7 bases matching TRBD1. With V trimmed by 9 bases and J by 11 bases, 12 bases remained unmatched. From germline, CDR1 is KGHDR and CDR2 SFDVKD. CDR3 length equals 13 residues.

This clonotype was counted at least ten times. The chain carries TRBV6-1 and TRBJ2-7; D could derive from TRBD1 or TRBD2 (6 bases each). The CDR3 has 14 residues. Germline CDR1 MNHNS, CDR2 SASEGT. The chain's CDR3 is CASQLPGALYEQYF. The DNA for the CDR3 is TGTGCAAGCCAACTCCCGGGGGCGCTCTACGAGCAGTACTTC.

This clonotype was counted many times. CDR3 protein: CSARRIGSGSAYNEQFF. The CDR3, as DNA: TGCAGTGCTAGAAGGATCGGTAGCGGGAGCGCCTACAATGAGCAGTTCTTC. V gene TRBV20-1 combines with J gene TRBJ2-1; 9 bases agree with TRBD2. The CDR3 runs to 17 residues. V trimming: 2 bases; J trimming: 2 bases; junction bases outside the gene matches: 10. Germline V gives CDR1 DFQATT, CDR2 SNEGSKA (reference sequence).

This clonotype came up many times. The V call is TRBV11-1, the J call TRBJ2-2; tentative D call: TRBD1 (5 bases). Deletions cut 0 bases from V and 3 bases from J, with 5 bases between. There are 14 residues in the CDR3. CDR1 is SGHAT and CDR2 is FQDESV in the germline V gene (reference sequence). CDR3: CASSLAGDTGELFF. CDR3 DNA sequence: TGTGCCAGCAGCTTAGCAGGGGACACCGGGGAGCTGTTTTTT.

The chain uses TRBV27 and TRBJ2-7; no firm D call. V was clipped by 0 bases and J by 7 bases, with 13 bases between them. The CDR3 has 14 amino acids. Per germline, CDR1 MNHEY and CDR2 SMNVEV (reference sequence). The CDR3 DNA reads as TGTGCCAGCAGTTTATCGTTGGATTTTAAAGAGCAGTACTTC. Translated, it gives CASSLSLDFKEQYF.

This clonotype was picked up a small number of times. The CDR3 region is CASSPRKGRVGTEAFF. The CDR3 nucleotides are TGTGCCAGCTCACCACGAAAAGGCAGGGTCGGCACTGAAGCTTTCTTT. The chain employs TRBV18 and TRBJ1-1; D may be TRBD1 (5 bases). Germline V gives CDR1 KGHSH, CDR2 LQKENI. Trimming left V 1 base short and J 4 bases short, with 16 bases between. The CDR3 covers 16 residues.

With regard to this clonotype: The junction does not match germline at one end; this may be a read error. The CDR3 protein is CASSSLAGYGYNEQLF. CDR3 coding DNA: TGTGCCAGCAGTTCATTAGCGGGCTATGGCTACAATGAGCAGCTCTTC. This chain connects TRBV6-5 to TRBJ2-1, with 7 bases aligning to TRBD2. Germline V gives CDR1 MNHEY, CDR2 SVGAGI. This CDR3 spans 16 amino acids.

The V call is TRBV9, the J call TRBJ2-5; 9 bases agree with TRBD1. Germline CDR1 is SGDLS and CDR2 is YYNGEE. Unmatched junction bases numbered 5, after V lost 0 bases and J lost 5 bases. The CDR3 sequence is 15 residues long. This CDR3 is CASSVGGQGSETQYF. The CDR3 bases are TGTGCCAGCAGCGTAGGTGGACAGGGGAGCGAGACCCAGTACTTC.

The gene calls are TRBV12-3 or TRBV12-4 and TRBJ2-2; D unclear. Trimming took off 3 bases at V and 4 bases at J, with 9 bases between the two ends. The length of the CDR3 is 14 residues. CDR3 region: CASSFVGSTGELFF. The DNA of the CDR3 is TGTGCCAGCAGTTTTGTGGGAAGCACCGGGGAGCTGTTTTTT.

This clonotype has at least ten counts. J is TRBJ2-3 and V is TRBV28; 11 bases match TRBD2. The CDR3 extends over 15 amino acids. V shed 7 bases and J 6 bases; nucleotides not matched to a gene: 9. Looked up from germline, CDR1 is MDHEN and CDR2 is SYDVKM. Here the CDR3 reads CASTPGTSGMDTQYF. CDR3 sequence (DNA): TGTGCCAGCACCCCCGGGACTAGCGGTATGGATACGCAGTATTTT.

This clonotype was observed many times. Written as DNA, the CDR3 is TGCAGCGTTGCATATGTGGGTAGCGGAGGGAGCACAGATACGCAGTATTTT. This codes for CSVAYVGSGGSTDTQYF. The chain uses TRBV29-1 and TRBJ2-3, with a tentative D call TRBD2 (6 bases). The V and J ends lost 4 bases and 0 bases respectively, with 20 bases between them. This CDR3 region has 17 residues. Germline values: CDR1 SQVTM, CDR2 ANQGSEA.

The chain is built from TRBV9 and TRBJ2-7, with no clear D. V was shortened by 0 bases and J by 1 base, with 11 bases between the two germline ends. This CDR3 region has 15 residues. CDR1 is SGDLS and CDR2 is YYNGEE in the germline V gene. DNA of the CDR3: TGTGCCAGCAGCGTAGCTACGGGTCGATCCTACGAGCAGTACTTC. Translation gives CASSVATGRSYEQYF.

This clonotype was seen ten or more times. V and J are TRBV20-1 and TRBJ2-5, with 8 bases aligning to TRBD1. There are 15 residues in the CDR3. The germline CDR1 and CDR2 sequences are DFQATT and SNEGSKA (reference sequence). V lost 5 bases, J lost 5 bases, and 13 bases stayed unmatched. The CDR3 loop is CSALSGTGIRETQYF. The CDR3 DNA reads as TGCAGTGCTCTGTCCGGGACAGGTATTCGGGAGACCCAGTACTTC.

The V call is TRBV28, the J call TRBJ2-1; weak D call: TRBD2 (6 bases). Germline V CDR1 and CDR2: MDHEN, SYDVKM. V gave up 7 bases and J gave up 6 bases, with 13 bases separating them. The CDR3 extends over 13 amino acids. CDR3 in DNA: TGTGCCAGCATCGGACTATTTGGCAATGAGCAGTTCTTC. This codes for CASIGLFGNEQFF.

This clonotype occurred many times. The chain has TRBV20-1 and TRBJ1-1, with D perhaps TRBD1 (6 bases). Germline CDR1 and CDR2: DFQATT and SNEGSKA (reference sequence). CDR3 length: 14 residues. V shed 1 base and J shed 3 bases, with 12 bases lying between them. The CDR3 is CSARGIEGDTEAFF. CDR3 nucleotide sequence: TGCAGTGCTAGAGGCATAGAGGGGGACACTGAAGCTTTCTTT.

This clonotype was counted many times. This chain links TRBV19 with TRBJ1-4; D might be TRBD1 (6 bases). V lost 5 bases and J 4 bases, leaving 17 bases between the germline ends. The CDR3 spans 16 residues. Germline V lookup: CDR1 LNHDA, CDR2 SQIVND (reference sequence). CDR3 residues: CASSGGQTSDNEKLFF. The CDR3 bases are TGTGCCAGTAGTGGCGGACAGACATCCGATAATGAAAAACTGTTTTTT. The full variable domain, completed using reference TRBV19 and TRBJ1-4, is DGGITQSPKYLFRKEGQNVTLSCEQNLNHDAMYWYRQDPGQGLRLIYYSQIVNDFQKGDIAEGYSVSREKKESFPLTVTSAQKNPTAFYLCASSGGQTSDNEKLFFGSGTQLSVL.

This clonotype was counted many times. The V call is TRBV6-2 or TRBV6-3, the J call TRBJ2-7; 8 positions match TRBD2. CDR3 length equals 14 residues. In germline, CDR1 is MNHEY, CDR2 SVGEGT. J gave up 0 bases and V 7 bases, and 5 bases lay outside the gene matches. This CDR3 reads CASISLAASYEQYF. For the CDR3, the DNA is TGTGCCAGCATCTCACTAGCGGCCTCCTACGAGCAGTACTTC.

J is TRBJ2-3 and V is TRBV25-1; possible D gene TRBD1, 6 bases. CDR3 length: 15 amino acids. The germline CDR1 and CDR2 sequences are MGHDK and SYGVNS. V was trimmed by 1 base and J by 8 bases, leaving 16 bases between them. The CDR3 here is CASSESGHVLGTQYF. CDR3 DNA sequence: TGTGCCAGCAGTGAATCGGGACACGTCCTAGGTACGCAGTATTTT.

CDR3: CASPHWTEHTDTQYF. The DNA for the CDR3 is TGTGCCTCCCCTCACTGGACAGAACACACAGATACGCAGTATTTT. The chain combines TRBV12-3 or TRBV12-4 with TRBJ2-3; D perhaps matches TRBD1 (6 bases). CDR3 length: 15 residues. Trimming removed 11 bases from V and 2 bases from J, with 20 bases in between.

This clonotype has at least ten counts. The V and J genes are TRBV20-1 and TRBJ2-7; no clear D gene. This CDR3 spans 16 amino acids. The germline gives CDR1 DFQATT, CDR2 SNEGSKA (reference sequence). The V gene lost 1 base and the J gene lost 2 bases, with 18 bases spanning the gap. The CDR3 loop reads CSARGLTVRATYEQYF. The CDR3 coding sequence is TGCAGTGCTAGAGGCCTGACGGTAAGGGCCACCTACGAGCAGTACTTC.

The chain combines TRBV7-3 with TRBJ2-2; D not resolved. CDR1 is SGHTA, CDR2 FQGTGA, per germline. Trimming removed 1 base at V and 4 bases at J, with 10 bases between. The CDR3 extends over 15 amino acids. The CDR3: CASSLMSQLTGELFF. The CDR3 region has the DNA TGTGCCAGCAGCTTAATGAGTCAGCTCACCGGGGAGCTGTTTTTT.

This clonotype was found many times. CDR3 protein: CASSSLTENTGELFF. The DNA for the CDR3 is TGTGCCAGCAGTTCCCTGACAGAGAACACCGGGGAGCTGTTTTTT. The chain is built from TRBV28 and TRBJ2-2; TRBD1 might be the D (5 bases). CDR1 and CDR2 (germline): MDHEN, SYDVKM. Trimming left V 4 bases short and J 1 base short, with 10 bases between. The CDR3 spans 15 residues. Full variable domain (missing parts from reference TRBV28 and TRBJ2-2): DVKVTQSSRYLVKRTGEKVFLECVQDMDHENMFWYRQDPGLGLRLIYFSYDVKMKEKGDIPEGYSVSREKKERFSLILESASTNQTSMYLCASSSLTENTGELFFGEGSRLTVL.

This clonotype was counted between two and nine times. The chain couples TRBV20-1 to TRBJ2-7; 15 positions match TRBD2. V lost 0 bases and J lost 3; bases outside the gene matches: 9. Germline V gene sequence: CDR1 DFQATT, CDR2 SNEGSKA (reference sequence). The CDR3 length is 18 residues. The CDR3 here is CSARDPGLAGGGLYEQYF. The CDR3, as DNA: TGCAGTGCTAGAGATCCCGGACTAGCGGGGGGGGGCCTCTACGAGCAGTACTTC.

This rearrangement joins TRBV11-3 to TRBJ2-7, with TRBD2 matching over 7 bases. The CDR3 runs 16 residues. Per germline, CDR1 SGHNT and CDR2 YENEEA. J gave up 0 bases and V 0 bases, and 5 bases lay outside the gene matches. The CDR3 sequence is CASSLDRRGDSYEQYF. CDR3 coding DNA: TGTGCCAGCAGCTTAGATCGTCGGGGGGACTCCTACGAGCAGTACTTC.

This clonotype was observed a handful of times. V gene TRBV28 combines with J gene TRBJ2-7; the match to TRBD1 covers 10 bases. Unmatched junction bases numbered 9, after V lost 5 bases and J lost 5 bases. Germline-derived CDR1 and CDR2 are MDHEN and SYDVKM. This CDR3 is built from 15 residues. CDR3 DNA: TGTGCCAGCAGTACGACCGGGACAGGGGTCGACGAGCAGTACTTC. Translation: CASSTTGTGVDEQYF.

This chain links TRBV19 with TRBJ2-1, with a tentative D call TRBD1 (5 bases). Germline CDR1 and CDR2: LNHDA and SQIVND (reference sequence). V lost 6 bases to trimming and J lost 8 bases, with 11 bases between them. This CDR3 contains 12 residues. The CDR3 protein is CASSPRVDEQFF. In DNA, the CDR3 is TGTGCCAGTAGCCCCAGGGTTGATGAGCAGTTCTTC.

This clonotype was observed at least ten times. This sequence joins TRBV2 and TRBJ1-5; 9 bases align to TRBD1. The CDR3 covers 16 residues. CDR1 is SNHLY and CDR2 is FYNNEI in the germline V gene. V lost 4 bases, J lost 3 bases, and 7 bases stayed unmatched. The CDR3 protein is CASSGPGTGNNQPQHF. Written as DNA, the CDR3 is TGTGCCAGCAGTGGTCCCGGGACAGGGAACAATCAGCCCCAGCATTTT.

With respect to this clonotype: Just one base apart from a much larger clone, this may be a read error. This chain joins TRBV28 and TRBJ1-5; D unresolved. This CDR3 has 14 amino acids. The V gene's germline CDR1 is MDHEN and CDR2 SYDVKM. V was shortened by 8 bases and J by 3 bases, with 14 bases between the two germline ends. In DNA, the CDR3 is TGTGCCAGCCGCTGGGTCCATGTCAATCAGCCCCAGCATTTT. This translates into CASRWVHVNQPQHF. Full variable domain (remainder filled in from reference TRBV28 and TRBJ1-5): DVKVTQSSRYLVKRTGEKVFLECVQDMDHENMFWYRQDPGLGLRLIYFSYDVKMKEKGDIPEGYSVSREKKERFSLILESASTNQTSMYLCASRWVHVNQPQHFGDGTRLSIL.